These 9 T cell receptor beta chains originate from one sample sequenced in a study of regulatory T cells in long-lasting Graves disease. According to the study, TCR beta libraries were built with iRepertoire HTBI primers and CDR3-region Arm-PCR. MiXCR was run by TCRdb on the multiplex PCR reads, yielding one entry per CDR3 protein. The repertoire has roughly 500,000 distinct CDR3 sequences, 20% to 25% of them found once; the top ten carry under 15%. Time point indicated: persistent/refractory GD, antithyroid drugs over 5 years with positive TRAb. Preparation of the TCR library used RNA extracted from PBMCs. This sample comprised peripheral blood mononuclear cells (PBMCs), obtained when the disease was refractory, from a patient treated with antithyroid drugs. The receptors stem from a female donor with Graves disease.

The chain links TRBV12-3 or TRBV12-4 to TRBJ2-5, with 7 nucleotides matching TRBD2. The CDR3 loop spans 21 amino acids. Trimming took 8 bases from V and 2 from J; bases not matched to a gene: 29. Here the CDR3 DNA reads TGTGCCAGCGGTCCTAGGAAAAGGGGACCAGCGGTCGGGGGAGGGCAAGAGACCCAGTACTTC. Its protein is CASGPRKRGPAVGGGQETQYF.

The chain couples TRBV20-1 to TRBJ2-7; weak D call: TRBD1 (7 bases). Germline CDR1 and CDR2: DFQATT and SNEGSKA (reference sequence). Trimming took 3 bases from V and 1 from J, leaving 13 bases between them. The CDR3 loop spans 14 amino acids. The CDR3 nucleotides are TGCAGTGCTAGTGGGGCAGGGGGGTCCTACGAGCAGTACTTC. It is translated as CSASGAGGSYEQYF.

This clonotype has just a few counts. The J gene is TRBJ2-2, the V gene TRBV5-1; D not resolved. This CDR3 is built from 16 residues. Germline V gene data show CDR1 as SGHRS and CDR2 as YFSETQ. Trimming stripped 4 bases from V and 3 bases from J, with 16 bases between. CDR3 sequence: CASSPIGLRDTGELFF. DNA of the CDR3: TGCGCCAGCAGCCCCATAGGTCTTAGGGACACCGGGGAGCTGTTTTTT.

This clonotype was found many times. The chain joins TRBV29-1 to TRBJ1-1; 12 bases match TRBD1. The J segment lost 0 bases and the V segment lost 6 bases, leaving 5 bases of the junction unmatched. This CDR3 is built from 15 residues. The germline CDR1 and CDR2 sequences are SQVTM and ANQGSEA. CDR3 DNA sequence: TGCAGCGTGGGACAGGGGGCTCGGATGAACACTGAAGCTTTCTTT. This translates into CSVGQGARMNTEAFF.

This clonotype was observed at least ten times. The rearrangement links TRBV6-1 to TRBJ2-6; no firm D call. V was pared by 7 bases and J by 3 bases, with 7 bases between. This CDR3 has 13 amino acids. In germline, CDR1 is MNHNS, CDR2 SASEGT. The CDR3 region has the DNA TGTGCCAGCATTCTGAGTGGGGCCAACGTCCTGACTTTC. Translated, it gives CASILSGANVLTF.

In its sample, this clonotype was seen many times. The chain is built from TRBV27 and TRBJ1-6; a weak D match, TRBD1 (6 bases). V lost 3 bases and J 8 bases, leaving 11 bases between the germline ends. CDR3 length equals 14 residues. Germline-derived CDR1 and CDR2 are MNHEY and SMNVEV (reference sequence). Here the CDR3 DNA reads TGTGCCAGCAGTTTTTTGGGGGGCTATTCACCCCTCCACTTT. Protein product: CASSFLGGYSPLHF.

This clonotype was picked up one time. A clone one base away is much larger, so this may be a read error. The chain has TRBV6-2 or TRBV6-3 and TRBJ1-4, with no clear D. The V and J ends lost 5 bases and 8 bases respectively, with 15 bases between them. The CDR3 totals 14 residues. From germline, CDR1 is MNHEY and CDR2 SVGEGT. The CDR3 region is CASSERGVEEKLFF. CDR3 sequence (DNA): TGTGCCAGCAGTGAGAGAGGCGTGGAGGAAAAACTGTTTTTT.

There are a few counts of this clonotype. CDR3 nucleotides: TGTGCCTGGAGCCCCACGCGAAGGGCGGGCACTGAAGCTTTCTTT. Protein: CAWSPTRRAGTEAFF. This chain joins TRBV30 and TRBJ1-1; no clear D. This CDR3 comprises 15 residues. With 3 bases removed from V and 4 bases from J, the gap between germline ends came to 18 bases. CDR1 GTSNPN and CDR2 SVGIG come from the germline V gene (reference sequence).

This chain links TRBV19 with TRBJ2-2, with 9 bases matching TRBD2. V gave up 3 bases and J gave up 4 bases; unmatched junction bases: 6. Per the germline V gene, CDR1 is LNHDA and CDR2 is SQIVND (reference sequence). This CDR3 spans 16 amino acids. In DNA form, the CDR3 reads TGTGCCAGTAGTATCGGTCTAGCGGGACCCACCGGGGAGCTGTTTTTT. Translated: CASSIGLAGPTGELFF.